The present T cell receptor (beta chain) was sequenced within a study of PD-1 blockade in classical Hodgkin lymphoma (TCRdb year 2020). Study-wide context: Nivolumab dosing was 3 mg/kg intravenously every 2 weeks, continuing until either disease progression or unacceptable toxicity. To define a peripheral blood immune signature of response to PD-1 blockade in classical Hodgkin lymphoma, the study combined TCR beta sequencing with CyTOF. General findings and caveats noted by the study authors: Baseline TCR diversity was reported to be lower in newly diagnosed patients than in healthy donors and to be lower still in relapsed/refractory patients. Diversity was lower in patients who began nivolumab less than 1 year after ASCT, so these patients were left out of later analyses to avoid confounding by immune reconstitution. By C4D1, a significant rise was seen in CD4+ TCR diversity but not in CD8+ TCR diversity (p=0.0027 vs p=0.16), and the rise was most apparent among complete responders (p=0.02). Only a single clinical trial cohort was studied, and what caused the repertoire differences, possibly disease activity or prior therapy, remained undefined. Among trial patients, those achieving complete response had baseline diversity similar to that of newly diagnosed patients, while diversity was significantly lower in partial responders and progressors.

Regarding this clone: Its antigen is still unknown. The record has no base qualities; no much larger clone is one base away.

V trim: 8 bases; J trim: 5 bases; unmatched bases: 13. Based on the germline V gene (reference sequence), the CDR1 and CDR2 sequences are MNHNY and SVGAGI. The CDR3 starts with the cysteine, ends with the phenylalanine, and has 15 residues. The CDR3 DNA has 45 bases and is translated from base 1. This specimen's time point label, interpreted: cycle 2 day 1 (C2D1) of nivolumab. Every trial patient had relapsed after autologous stem cell transplantation, and cohorts A, B and C differed in prior brentuximab vedotin exposure. The trial cohort included around 60 patients with relapsed/refractory classical Hodgkin lymphoma, and each patient had a best overall response of complete response, partial response or progressive disease. Trial patients were treated with single-agent nivolumab in the multi-cohort phase II CheckMate 205 trial. An independent review committee assessed best overall response by applying the 2007 International Working Group response criteria. PBMCs from the trial were collected at three points: immediately before nivolumab initiation (C1D1), and during therapy at cycle 2 day 1 and cycle 4 day 1. Peripheral blood was collected in 8 mL Vacutainer Cell Preparation Tubes, from which PBMCs were isolated by centrifugation and then cryopreserved.

Genomic DNA was isolated using the Qiagen DNeasy kit from unsorted PBMCs as well as from negatively selected CD4+ and CD8+ fractions. TCR beta CDR3 regions were subjected to amplification by immunoSEQ multiplex PCR with primers that anneal to V and J segments. Amplification bias was minimized using a synthetic immune receptor repertoire, and residual bias was removed computationally after sequencing. Turning to the authors' computational methods: Custom Python scripts were used to quantify repertoire diversity as the Shannon entropy index. Unsorted, CD4+ and CD8+ repertoires were examined separately, except in combined analyses, for which CD4+ and CD8+ sequences were merged in silico. Clonal expansion was defined as at least a 2-fold frequency increase after treatment relative to C1D1, with a pseudocount of 0.5 for undetected baseline clones. Singleton clones were defined as clones with 0 or 1 copy at C1D1, and non-singleton clones were defined as clones with 2 or more copies. Clones expanded in unsorted samples were labelled as CD4+, CD8+ or unknown by matching protein sequences in sorted samples from the same patient. Diversity changes from C1D1 to C4D1 were tested in paired samples using Wilcoxon tests. The immuneACCESS repertoire file appears here via TCRdb, limited to in-frame rearrangements. These files lack a portion of the clones; in checked studies, under half of the deficit traces to unresolved V genes, and the cause of the others is not known. V and J calls and clone size are those listed in that table; D and trimming were worked out from the DNA. This sample is represented by 95,000 to 120,000 clones; 70% to 90% of them were singletons. About 20% of the sample comes from the top ten.

The TCR comes from a human donor with classical Hodgkin lymphoma. Here the chain combines TRBV6-6 and TRBJ2-5, with 8 central nucleotides matching TRBD2. Sequencing was performed on peripheral blood mononuclear cells (PBMCs), taken before the second cycle of nivolumab. CDR3 sequence: CASSRRGGVDETQYF. The nucleotide sequence reads as follows: TGTGCCAGCTCCCGCCGGGGGGGAGTGGATGAGACCCAGTACTTC.